The sequence of this T cell receptor beta chain was determined in a study of T-cell reconstitution after alpha-beta-depleted transplantation in children. This clonotype has more than one count but fewer than ten. For TCRbeta, the library was prepared with unique molecular identifiers. Each CDR3 protein is one row after TCRdb ran MiXCR on the PCR reads. There are 400,000 to 500,000 distinct CDR3 sequences in the sample; approximately 10% occur only once, and approximately 5% lies in the top ten. The CDR3 is 14 amino acids. V was clipped by 6 bases and J by 7 bases; unmatched bases: 10. CDR1 DFQATT and CDR2 SNEGSKA come from the germline V gene (reference sequence).

The sequence derives from a human donor who donated a stem cell graft to a child with acute myeloid leukemia. The chain employs TRBV20-1 and TRBJ2-2; 8 bases match TRBD2. Sample: PBMCs from the stem cell graft donor, taken from the stem cell graft. The CDR3 spells CSAPVGAGGGELFF. In DNA form, the CDR3 reads TGCAGTGCCCCCGTCGGGGCGGGAGGCGGGGAGCTGTTTTTT.